Below are 19 T cell receptor beta chains sequenced from a single sample in a study of CD8+ T cells in alopecia areata. As the sequencing template, cDNA was produced by extracting RNA and reverse transcribing it. Profiling relied on immunoSEQ multiplex PCR, and the TCRdb table lists in-frame clones only, not all of them. The sample consists of a few hundred thousand clones, roughly two fifths of them appearing once. Treatment described: oral pan-JAK inhibitor, 5-10 mg twice daily. The sample in question was CD4+ T cells sorted from blood, obtained at approximately week 30, from a patient treated with tofacitinib. The receptors stem from a human donor with alopecia areata.

The V call is TRBV25-1, the J call TRBJ1-4; D remains ambiguous. The CDR3 is 15 residues long. Trimming removed 2 bases at V and 8 bases at J, with 15 bases between. Looked up from germline, CDR1 is MGHDK and CDR2 is SYGVNS. This chain's CDR3 is CASSEGGSTREKLFF. In DNA, the CDR3 is TGTGCCAGCAGTGAAGGCGGCAGCACACGCGAAAAACTGTTTTTT.

This clone was detected only a few times. The V and J genes are TRBV4-1 and TRBJ2-5; weak D call: TRBD1 (6 bases). Judging by the DNA end, TRBJ2-7 fits better; the J call may be wrong. The CDR3 is 16 amino acids. From germline, CDR1 is MGHRA and CDR2 YSYEKL. In nucleotides, the CDR3 is TGCGCCAGCAGCCAAGATCGAATGGGGACACTCTACGAGCAGTACTTC. Translation gives CASSQDRMGTLYEQYF.

The chain carries TRBV10-3 and TRBJ2-1, with D perhaps matching TRBD2 (5 bases). This CDR3 region has 15 residues. CDR1 is ENHRY and CDR2 is SYGVKD in the germline V gene. The V end lost 2 bases, the J end lost 8 bases, and 16 bases lay between the germline ends. The CDR3 DNA is TGTGCCATCAGTGAGCTGGCCTCGAGGGTCGATGAGCAGTTCTTC. It codes for CAISELASRVDEQFF.

This clone was seen a few times. This chain links TRBV7-3 with TRBJ2-7; 13 bases are a match to TRBD2. The V and J ends lost 4 bases and 7 bases, in that order; junction bases with no gene match: 4. Germline V gives CDR1 SGHTA, CDR2 FQGTGA. There are 14 residues in the CDR3. In nucleotides, the CDR3 is TGTGCCAGCAGCTCCTCGGGACTAGCGGGAGAGCAGTACTTC. It is translated as CASSSSGLAGEQYF.

This clone has more than one count but fewer than ten. V and J are TRBV29-1 and TRBJ2-5; a weak D match, TRBD1 (5 bases). The tail of the sequence fits TRBJ2-7 better, so the J call may be wrong. The germline V gene has CDR1 SQVTM and CDR2 ANQGSEA. This CDR3 comprises 13 residues. The CDR3 loop reads CSVRTDDSYEQYF. The CDR3 DNA sequence: TGCAGCGTTCGAACCGATGACAGCTACGAGCAGTACTTC.

This clone appeared a few times. V usage is TRBV7-2 and J usage is TRBJ2-1, with D uncertain. The V end was cut by 2 bases, the J end by 7 bases, with 12 bases between. CDR1 is SGHTA and CDR2 is FQGNSA in the germline V gene. This CDR3 contains 14 residues. The CDR3 nucleotides are TGTGCCAGCAGCTTATTCGGCCCGAATAATGAGCAGTTCTTC. Protein sequence: CASSLFGPNNEQFF.

A note on this clone: This clone may be a read error of a much larger clone one base away. The sample holds other DNA sequences that translate to the same CDR3. The genes are TRBV7-9 and TRBJ1-5; D gene unclear. V was clipped by 1 base and J by 4 bases, with 5 bases between them. The CDR3 has 13 amino acids. CDR1 is SEHNR, CDR2 FQNEAQ, per germline (reference sequence). DNA of the CDR3: TGTGCCAGCAGCTTAGACGGGAATCAGCCCCAGCATTTT. It encodes CASSLDGNQPQHF.

This clone was recorded a few times. CDR3 loop: CAWSATDQPQHF. The CDR3 coding sequence is TGTGCCTGGAGCGCAACAGATCAGCCCCAGCATTTT. This chain links TRBV30 with TRBJ1-5; no clear D. With 3 bases removed from V and 5 bases from J, the gap between germline ends came to 8 bases. Germline assignment: CDR1 GTSNPN and CDR2 SVGIG (reference sequence). The CDR3 consists of 12 residues.

The chain joins TRBV4-1 to TRBJ1-5; no clear D. The V end lost 4 bases, the J end lost 2 bases, and 18 bases lay between the germline ends. The CDR3 has 17 amino acids. CDR1 is MGHRA and CDR2 is YSYEKL in the germline V gene. The CDR3, as DNA: TGCGCCAGCAGCCGGGTTTCTGGGGTTAAGGGCAATCAGCCCCAGCATTTT. Protein sequence: CASSRVSGVKGNQPQHF.

This clone was seen a few times. J is TRBJ2-1 and V is TRBV29-1; 12 bases are shared with TRBD2. V trimming: 6 bases; J trimming: 7 bases; junction bases outside the gene matches: 13. The CDR3 extends over 16 amino acids. The V gene's germline CDR1 is SQVTM and CDR2 ANQGSEA. The CDR3 sequence: CSVTHLAGGPGNEQFF. The CDR3 DNA sequence: TGCAGCGTGACGCATCTAGCGGGAGGGCCCGGGAATGAGCAGTTCTTC.

This clone was seen more than once but under ten times. This same CDR3 is encoded by further DNA sequences in the sample. This chain joins TRBV5-1 and TRBJ2-5; D gene ambiguous. Trimming removed 1 base from V and 2 bases from J, with 6 bases in between. This CDR3 is 13 amino acids long. The germline V gene encodes CDR1 SGHRS and CDR2 YFSETQ. The CDR3 DNA reads TGCGCCAGCAGCTTGAGGCAGCAAGAGACCCAGTACTTC. Encoded protein: CASSLRQQETQYF.

In its sample, this clone was seen a few times. The genes are TRBV27 and TRBJ1-6, with D perhaps matching TRBD1 (5 bases). The CDR3 sequence is 13 residues long. From germline, CDR1 is MNHEY and CDR2 SMNVEV (reference sequence). Trimming left V 7 bases short and J 6 bases short, with 10 bases between. The CDR3 loop reads CASTLGVNSPLHF. CDR3 in DNA: TGTGCCAGCACCTTAGGGGTTAATTCACCCCTCCACTTT.

This clone was observed a few times. The genes are TRBV15 and TRBJ1-2; 11 bases line up with TRBD1. V was pared by 3 bases and J by 1 base, with 1 base of the junction left unmatched. This CDR3 has 15 residues. Germline V gene data show CDR1 as LNHNV and CDR2 as YYDKDF (reference sequence). The CDR3 here is CATSRGQGVNYGYTF. Written as DNA, the CDR3 is TGTGCCACCAGCAGGGGACAGGGGGTTAACTATGGCTACACCTTC.

This sequence joins TRBV5-1 and TRBJ2-7; weak D call: TRBD2 (6 bases). The CDR3 totals 17 residues. V was clipped by 4 bases and J by 1 base, with 21 bases between them. Germline V gene sequence: CDR1 SGHRS, CDR2 YFSETQ. The CDR3 DNA reads TGCGCCAGCAGCCTACCACTTGAAGGAGGGCCTTCCTACGAGCAGTACTTC. As protein: CASSLPLEGGPSYEQYF.

The V and J genes are TRBV28 and TRBJ1-1; maybe TRBD1 (6 bases). The CDR3 has 14 residues. Germline values: CDR1 MDHEN, CDR2 SYDVKM. Trimming cost V 6 bases and J 1 base, with 12 bases left between them. Here the CDR3 reads CASSSGQPNTEAFF. Written as DNA, the CDR3 is TGTGCCAGCAGCTCGGGACAACCGAACACTGAAGCTTTCTTT.

This clone was seen ten or more times. The rearrangement links TRBV27 to TRBJ1-2, with 8 bases fitting TRBD1. The CDR3 runs 17 residues. With 2 bases clipped from V and 4 bases from J, the junction kept 12 bases outside the gene matches. Looked up from germline, CDR1 is MNHEY and CDR2 is SMNVEV (reference sequence). CDR3 region: CASSLPKRDRGTYGYTF. Here the CDR3 DNA reads TGTGCCAGCAGTTTACCGAAGCGAGACAGGGGAACCTATGGCTACACCTTC.

There are a few counts of this clone. DNA for the CDR3: TGTGCCAGCAGCTCGGGACTAGCGGGACTCGAGCAGTACTTC. Translated, it gives CASSSGLAGLEQYF. This chain links TRBV11-2 with TRBJ2-7; TRBD2 matches 13 bases. J lost 6 bases, V lost 4 bases, and 3 bases had no gene match. CDR1 and CDR2 from the germline V gene are SGHAT and FQNNGV. The CDR3 loop spans 14 amino acids.

The gene calls are TRBV9 and TRBJ2-2; D not resolved. The V gene's germline CDR1 is SGDLS and CDR2 YYNGEE. The CDR3 loop spans 16 amino acids. V shed 4 bases and J shed 0 bases, with 13 bases lying between them. CDR3 protein: CASSPTIPANTGELFF. CDR3 in DNA: TGTGCCAGCAGCCCGACCATCCCGGCGAACACCGGGGAGCTGTTTTTT.

The chain employs TRBV11-2 and TRBJ2-3; 7 nucleotides align to TRBD2. The CDR3 contains 15 residues. V was clipped by 1 base and J by 2 bases; unmatched bases: 3. Germline V gene data show CDR1 as SGHAT and CDR2 as FQNNGV. CDR3 in amino acids: CASSLAGGITDTQYF. CDR3 coding DNA: TGTGCCAGCAGCTTAGCGGGGGGTATCACAGATACGCAGTATTTT.